Listed below are T cell receptor beta chains from one sample, sequenced in a study of cytomegalovirus exposure and HLA in healthy donors. Libraries were prepared by immunoSEQ multiplex PCR; TCRdb keeps only in-frame clonotypes and omits some of them. The data show roughly 190,000 clones, with more than 65% seen just once and under 2% held by the top ten. Sequencing was carried out using PBMCs. These receptors all stem from a girl aged 10 to 17 in good health and CMV-seropositive. CDR3s include the opening cysteine and the closing phenylalanine or tryptophan. D genes are given only for firm matches. A clone size is listed for some rows: how often the clone was seen (once, few, many), or a class if it is expanded.

D gene	V gene	J gene	clone size	CDR3 DNA	CDR3 protein
.	TRBV7-2	TRBJ1-3	.	TGTGCCAGCAGCCTGACCGACGGCGGGGTTTTTGGCATATATTTT	CASSLTDGGVFGIYF
TRBD1	TRBV6-5	TRBJ1-6	.	TGTGCCAGCAGTTACGGACAGGGCCTAATCGGTTCACCCCTCCACTTT	CASSYGQGLIGSPLHF
.	TRBV9	TRBJ2-7	.	TGTGCCAGCAGCGAGGAGGGGGGGGGCGAGCAGTACTTC	CASSEEGGGEQYF
.	TRBV5-4	TRBJ1-1	.	TGTGCCAGCAGCGGACGGACAGCGAACACTGAAGCTTTCTTT	CASSGRTANTEAFF
TRBD2	TRBV4-3	TRBJ2-3	.	TGCGCCAGCAGCCGAGATTCGCGTGCGGGGGACTTCACAGATACGCAGTATTTT	CASSRDSRAGDFTDTQYF
.	TRBV25-1	TRBJ1-2	.	TGTGCCAGCGGAGGGGGGGGAGTTTATGGCTACACCTTC	CASGGGGVYGYTF
TRBD1	TRBV5-4	TRBJ1-1	.	TGTGCCAGCACCCTGGACAGGTGGACCCACACTGAAGCTTTCTTT	CASTLDRWTHTEAFF
TRBD1	TRBV23-1	TRBJ1-5	.	TGCGCCAGCAGCCAAACGCCGCCCAGCGGACAGGGTAGCAATCAGCCCCAGCATTTT	CASSQTPPSGQGSNQPQHF
TRBD2	TRBV9	TRBJ2-4	once	TGTGCCAGCAGCCGAGCGGGGGCCGGGAACATTCAGTACTTC	CASSRAGAGNIQYF
.	TRBV7-2	TRBJ1-1	.	TGTGCCAGCAGCCCACACATGAACACTGAAGCTTTCTTT	CASSPHMNTEAFF
.	TRBV6-6	TRBJ1-5	.	TGTGCCAGCAGCCCTCGAGGTGATCAGCCCCAGCATTTT	CASSPRGDQPQHF
.	TRBV5-6	TRBJ2-7	.	TGTGCCAGCAGCTTGGCTGGCGGGGGCCGGGCTGGGGAGCAGTACTTC	CASSLAGGGRAGEQYF
.	TRBV21-1	TRBJ1-1	.	TGTGCCAGCAACTTTCCGGGACAGTCGAACACTGAAGCTTTCTTT	CASNFPGQSNTEAFF
TRBD1	TRBV9	TRBJ1-1	once	TGTGCCAGCAGCTCGACAGGGTCGTCCACTGAAGCTTTCTTT	CASSSTGSSTEAFF
.	TRBV7-2	TRBJ2-7	.	TGTGCCAGCAGCAGCCTCCCGGGGTTAGTGTACGAGCAGTACTTC	CASSSLPGLVYEQYF
TRBD2	TRBV6-1	TRBJ2-3	.	TGTGCCAGCACCCTACTAGCGGGGGGCACAGATACGCAGTATTTT	CASTLLAGGTDTQYF
TRBD1	TRBV6-6	TRBJ2-5	.	TGTGCCAGCAGTTACGGACAGGGGTCCCAAGAGACCCAGTACTTC	CASSYGQGSQETQYF
.	TRBV12-5	TRBJ2-5	.	TGTGCTAGTGGTTTTGGGGGGAGGGAGACCCAGTACTTC	CASGFGGRETQYF
.	TRBV7-9	TRBJ1-2	.	TGTGCCAGCAGCTTAGTAGGGAGAGCTGGCTACACCTTC	CASSLVGRAGYTF
TRBD2	TRBV14	TRBJ2-1	few	TGTGCCAGCAGCCAAGATCAGAATAGCGGGGGGAAAGCCTACAATGAGCAGTTCTTC	CASSQDQNSGGKAYNEQFF
.	TRBV27	TRBJ1-4	few	TGTGCCAGCAGTCCCAGAGGGACTCGCGAAAAACTGTTTTTT	CASSPRGTREKLFF
.	TRBV5-6	TRBJ1-6	once	TGTGCCAGCAGCCTCGCGGGCCCCGGGAATTCACCCCTCCACTTT	CASSLAGPGNSPLHF
.	TRBV4-2	TRBJ1-1	few	TGTGCCAGCAGCCAAGCCTCGACAGTTCCTGAAGCTTTCTTT	CASSQASTVPEAFF
.	TRBV11-2	TRBJ2-2	few	TGTGCCAGCAGCCGACAGATTACGAACACCGGGGAGCTGTTTTTT	CASSRQITNTGELFF
TRBD2	TRBV7-2	TRBJ2-4	few	TGTGCCAGCAGCTTAAGGGCTAGCGGGGTGGTGGCCAAAAACATTCAGTACTTC	CASSLRASGVVAKNIQYF
TRBD1	TRBV30	TRBJ1-1	few	TGTGCCTGGGACAGGGAGAACACTGAAGCTTTCTTT	CAWDRENTEAFF
TRBD1	TRBV30	TRBJ2-1	.	TGTGCCTGGACCCCTGACAGGGCCGGGGAGCAGTTCTTC	CAWTPDRAGEQFF
TRBD1	TRBV27	TRBJ1-5	.	TGTGCCAGCAGCGTCACAGGGGTTAGCAATCAGCCCCAGCATTTT	CASSVTGVSNQPQHF
.	TRBV11-2	TRBJ1-5	.	TGTGCCAGCAGCTTAGATCTGGGGGGGAGCCAGCCCCAGCATTTT	CASSLDLGGSQPQHF
TRBD2	TRBV7-2	TRBJ2-1	.	TGTGCCAGCAGCCCTCTGGGACTAGCAGTTAACAATGAGCAGTTCTTC	CASSPLGLAVNNEQFF
.	TRBV7-2	TRBJ2-1	.	TGTGCCAGCAGCCCGCGTTTTAGCGGACCCTACAATGAGCAGTTCTTC	CASSPRFSGPYNEQFF
TRBD1	TRBV7-2	TRBJ1-4	.	TGTGCCAGCAGCTTTAGACAGGGGACTAATGAAAAACTGTTTTTT	CASSFRQGTNEKLFF
.	TRBV7-2	TRBJ2-7	.	TGTGCCAGCAGCTTACTGGGCCGAGAGGAGCAGTACTTC	CASSLLGREEQYF
.	TRBV6-5	TRBJ2-2	.	TGTGCCAGCAGTTTGACAGGGAACACCGGGGAGCTGTTTTTT	CASSLTGNTGELFF
.	TRBV4-1	TRBJ2-2	.	TGCGCCAGCAGCTTAGCCCCCGGGGAGCTGTTTTTT	CASSLAPGELFF
TRBD1	TRBV10-2	TRBJ1-4	.	TGCGCCAGCACCCCGTGGGTGCAGGGGGCGGGTGAAAAACTGTTTTTT	CASTPWVQGAGEKLFF
TRBD2	TRBV9	TRBJ2-5	.	TGTGCCAGCAGCGTAGGAGCCAGCGGGGGGGCTGAGACCCAGTACTTC	CASSVGASGGAETQYF